The clone carrying this TCR beta chain turned up a few times. Germline loops: CDR1 SGHRS, CDR2 YFSETQ. The J segment lost 5 bases and the V segment lost 4 bases, leaving 11 bases of the junction unmatched. CDR3 length: 15 residues. The data derive from a study of Graves' ophthalmopathy and Graves' hyperthyroidism. Ophthalmopathy was moderately-to-severely active, CAS at least 3, NOSPECS at least 4, lasting under 3 months. Other autoimmune diseases, uncontrolled infections, pregnancy or lactation led to the exclusion of patients. The authors used Ficoll-Paque density gradient centrifugation to separate PBMCs. The input was 8.5 to 10 ml of fresh peripheral blood. RNA served as the template for amplifying TCR beta CDR3 regions. HTBI-primed first-round RT-PCR preceded second-round multiplex PCR. TCRdb re-derived calls from the multiplex PCR reads in MiXCR, one entry per CDR3 protein. The sample carries about 240,000 distinct CDR3 sequences, roughly 50% recorded once.

The chain has TRBV5-1 and TRBJ1-1, with TRBD1 matching over 7 bases. The sequenced sample consisted of peripheral blood. This TCR was sampled from an adult man with Graves' ophthalmopathy. The CDR3 loop reads CASSIEGAEGTEAFF. The CDR3 DNA follows: TGCGCCAGCAGCATTGAGGGGGCTGAGGGAACTGAAGCTTTCTTT.